These T cell receptor beta chains were read from a single sample in a study of T cells after yellow fever vaccination. Via MiXCR, TCRdb re-called the 5' RACE reads, giving one row per CDR3 protein. The data contain about 550,000 distinct CDR3 sequences, roughly a fifth of them singletons. The sample in question was PBMCs, obtained 15 days after the yellow fever booster vaccination. The receptor source for this set is a man aged 30 to 45 who received the YFV17D yellow fever vaccine. Both conserved end residues are part of each CDR3. D genes are given only for firm matches. Some rows mark clone size as missing; the rest say once, few, many or name a class of expanded clone.

v_call: TRBV11-2; j_call: TRBJ2-3; clone_size: .; d_call: .; cdr3_nt: TGTGCCAGCAGCCCACGGAGGATAGATACGCAGTATTTT; cdr3_aa: CASSPRRIDTQYF
v_call: TRBV19; j_call: TRBJ2-7; clone_size: .; d_call: TRBD1; cdr3_nt: TGTGCCAGTAGTACCGTGACAGGGGGTAACGGAGAGCAGTACTTC; cdr3_aa: CASSTVTGGNGEQYF
v_call: TRBV12-3/TRBV12-4; j_call: TRBJ2-3; clone_size: .; d_call: .; cdr3_nt: TGTGCCAGCAGTTCCGGACACCGCACAGATACGCAGTATTTT; cdr3_aa: CASSSGHRTDTQYF
v_call: TRBV12-3/TRBV12-4; j_call: TRBJ2-2; clone_size: .; d_call: TRBD2; cdr3_nt: TGTGCCAGCAGTCCCCGGGCTAGCGGGAGCCCCGGGGAGCTGTTTTTT; cdr3_aa: CASSPRASGSPGELFF
v_call: TRBV12-3/TRBV12-4; j_call: TRBJ1-2; clone_size: .; d_call: .; cdr3_nt: TGTGCCAGCAGTTTAGCGTCGGGATATGGCTACACCTTC; cdr3_aa: CASSLASGYGYTF
v_call: TRBV29-1; j_call: TRBJ2-7; clone_size: .; d_call: TRBD1; cdr3_nt: TGCAGCGTTGAGGGACAGGCTTCCTACGAGCAGTACTTC; cdr3_aa: CSVEGQASYEQYF
v_call: TRBV9; j_call: TRBJ1-2; clone_size: few; d_call: .; cdr3_nt: TGTGCCAGCAGCGTAGGAAACTCGGCCGGGGCTGACTATGGCTACACCTTC; cdr3_aa: CASSVGNSAGADYGYTF
v_call: TRBV6-1; j_call: TRBJ2-7; clone_size: .; d_call: .; cdr3_nt: TGTGCCAGCAGCCGCCCTGCTAGCAGCGAGCAGTACTTC; cdr3_aa: CASSRPASSEQYF
v_call: TRBV20-1; j_call: TRBJ2-2; clone_size: .; d_call: .; cdr3_nt: TGCTGTGCTAGAGATGCTACTACTTCGAACACCGGGGAGCTGTTTTTT; cdr3_aa: CCARDATTSNTGELFF
v_call: TRBV30; j_call: TRBJ2-7; clone_size: .; d_call: TRBD2; cdr3_nt: TGTGCCTGGAGGACGGCGGGAGGCTCTCCCTACGAGCAGTACTTC; cdr3_aa: CAWRTAGGSPYEQYF
v_call: TRBV9; j_call: TRBJ2-1; clone_size: few; d_call: .; cdr3_nt: TGTGCCAGCAGCCAAGGACCAGTCAATGAGCAGTTCTTC; cdr3_aa: CASSQGPVNEQFF
v_call: TRBV5-1; j_call: TRBJ2-2; clone_size: .; d_call: TRBD2; cdr3_nt: TGCGCCAGCCGACTAGCGGGAGGAACAACGAACACCGGGGAGCTGTTTTTT; cdr3_aa: CASRLAGGTTNTGELFF
v_call: TRBV5-1; j_call: TRBJ2-5; clone_size: few; d_call: .; cdr3_nt: TGCGCCAGCAGCTTGGGGAGGGGCGGTGAAGAGACCCAGTACTTC; cdr3_aa: CASSLGRGGEETQYF
v_call: TRBV4-2; j_call: TRBJ2-3; clone_size: .; d_call: TRBD2; cdr3_nt: TGTGCCAGCAGTATATCCGGGACTAGCGGGAGGGATACGCAGTATTTT; cdr3_aa: CASSISGTSGRDTQYF
v_call: TRBV10-3; j_call: TRBJ2-1; clone_size: .; d_call: .; cdr3_nt: TGTGCCATCAGGGACGGATCCAGCTCCTACAATAAGCAGTTCTTC; cdr3_aa: CAIRDGSSSYNKQFF
v_call: TRBV11-2; j_call: TRBJ2-5; clone_size: many; d_call: .; cdr3_nt: TGTGCCAGCAGCTTCGGGGGAGCGGAGACCCAGTACTTC; cdr3_aa: CASSFGGAETQYF